This TCR beta chain is drawn from a study of immune evolution from preneoplasia to lung adenocarcinoma. In the study overall: HLA loss of heterozygosity: less than 9% AIS, around 16% MIA, more than 25% ADC, none AAH. Notes on the study in general: Normal lung had highest clonality; later lesions appeared denser, more diverse. Normal lung had the highest top T cell clone frequencies.

The table came from immunoSEQ multiplex PCR; TCRdb's copy has only in-frame clones and leaves some out. Counted here are roughly 38,000 clones, about 74% occurring once; the ten biggest clones make up about 6.5%. Trimming removed 5 bases from V and 13 bases from J, with 12 bases in between. Germline values: CDR1 GTSNPN, CDR2 SVGIG (reference sequence). The CDR3 is made up of 10 amino acids. Patients had resection in Japan or China between about 2014 and 2017. This clone came up once. The antigen is undetermined. This receptor was taken from a person in their sixties or seventies with lung adenocarcinoma. Sequenced material: FFPE invasive lung adenocarcinoma tissue. The chain links TRBV30 to TRBJ2-1; D gene ambiguous. CDR3 nucleotides: TGTGCCTGGGGCCGTCCCAAACAGTTCTTC. Translated: CAWGRPKQFF.